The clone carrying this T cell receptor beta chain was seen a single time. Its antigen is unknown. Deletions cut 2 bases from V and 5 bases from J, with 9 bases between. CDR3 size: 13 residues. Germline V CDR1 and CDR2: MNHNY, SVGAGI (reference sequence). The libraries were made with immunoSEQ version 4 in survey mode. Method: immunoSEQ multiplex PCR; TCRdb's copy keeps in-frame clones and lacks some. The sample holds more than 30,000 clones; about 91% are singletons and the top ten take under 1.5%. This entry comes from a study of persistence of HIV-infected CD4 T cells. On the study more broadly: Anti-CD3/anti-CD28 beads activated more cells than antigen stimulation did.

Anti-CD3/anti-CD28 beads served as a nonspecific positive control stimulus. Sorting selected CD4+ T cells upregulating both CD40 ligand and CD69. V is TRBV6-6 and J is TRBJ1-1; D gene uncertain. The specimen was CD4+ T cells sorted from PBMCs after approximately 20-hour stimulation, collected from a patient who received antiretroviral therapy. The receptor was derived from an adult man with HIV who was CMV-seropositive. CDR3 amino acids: CASSYGPSTEAFF. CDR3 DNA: TGTGCCAGCAGTTACGGGCCGTCGACTGAAGCTTTCTTT.